This T cell receptor (beta chain) was profiled in a study of T cells in Graves' hyperthyroidism and ophthalmopathy. Germline CDR1 reads DFQATT; CDR2 reads SNEGSKA (reference sequence). This CDR3 has 14 amino acids. Trimming cost V 0 bases and J 2 bases, with 8 bases left between them. The TCR beta CDR3 regions underwent amplification using RNA transcripts as the source. The primer set for the first-round RT-PCR of the TCR CDR3 was HTBI. MiXCR, run by TCRdb on the multiplex PCR reads, gives a single entry per CDR3 protein. The sample carries around 600,000 distinct CDR3 sequences, around 13% recorded once. Diagnosis relied on clinical symptoms, serum thyroxine and TRAb, thyroid ultrasound and orbital computed tomography.

The receptor comes from a woman in her forties or fifties with Graves' ophthalmopathy. The chain joins TRBV20-1 to TRBJ1-3; D is unresolved. The sequencing input was blood. The CDR3 DNA follows: TGCAGTGCTAGAGATCCCCCGCCTGGAAACACCATATATTTT. Protein sequence: CSARDPPPGNTIYF.